The 14 T cell receptor beta chains in this list originate from one sample, sequenced in a study of blood T cell repertoires in COVID-19. The assay was immunoSEQ multiplex PCR, and TCRdb's table has in-frame clones only and misses some. The sample lists under 200,000 clones, 70% to 90% occurring once. The sequenced material came from peripheral blood. Every receptor here comes from an older woman with COVID-19, enrolled during active disease.

The chain recombines TRBV4-1 with TRBJ1-1; D is perhaps TRBD1 (6 bases). V was shortened by 1 base and J by 3 bases, with 18 bases between the two germline ends. The CDR3 extends over 17 amino acids. From germline, CDR1 is MGHRA and CDR2 YSYEKL. CDR3 coding DNA: TGCGCCAGCAGCCAAGCGGGATCCGACAGGATCCACACTGAAGCTTTCTTT. Translation gives CASSQAGSDRIHTEAFF.

CDR3 region: CASSIDRNKDTQYF. CDR3 sequence (DNA): TGTGCCAGTAGTATTGACAGGAATAAAGATACGCAGTATTTT. The chain recombines TRBV19 with TRBJ2-3, with D possibly matching TRBD1 (6 bases). The germline V gene has CDR1 LNHDA and CDR2 SQIVND (reference sequence). The CDR3 is 14 amino acids. Trimming cost V 3 bases and J 5 bases, with 12 bases left between them.

The V call is TRBV18, the J call TRBJ2-2, with D perhaps matching TRBD2 (6 bases). Germline CDR1 KGHSH, CDR2 LQKENI. CDR3 size: 15 residues. Trimming stripped 6 bases from V and 3 bases from J, with 14 bases between. Written as DNA, the CDR3 is TGTGCCAGCTCGCCGGGGGTTCCGGACACCGGGGAGCTGTTTTTT. As protein: CASSPGVPDTGELFF.

This chain links TRBV7-9 with TRBJ1-5; the D gene is possibly TRBD1 (5 bases). V shed 1 base and J shed 3 bases, with 10 bases lying between them. CDR1 and CDR2 from the germline V gene are SEHNR and FQNEAQ (reference sequence). CDR3 length: 15 residues. This CDR3 is CASSLGPGFNQPQHF. The CDR3 nucleotides read TGTGCCAGCAGCTTAGGACCAGGGTTCAATCAGCCCCAGCATTTT.

The gene calls are TRBV19 and TRBJ2-1, with 14 bases matching TRBD2. The J segment lost 8 bases and the V segment lost 5 bases, leaving 5 bases of the junction unmatched. The CDR3 totals 15 residues. Germline loops: CDR1 LNHDA, CDR2 SQIVND (reference sequence). The CDR3 coding sequence is TGTGCCAGTAGTCCCGGGACTAGCGGGAGTTATGAGCAGTTCTTC. Its translation is CASSPGTSGSYEQFF.

V usage is TRBV4-1 and J usage is TRBJ2-3; 10 nucleotides align to TRBD1. The length of the CDR3 is 16 residues. Trimming took 5 bases from V and 3 from J; bases not matched to a gene: 8. Germline V gene sequence: CDR1 MGHRA, CDR2 YSYEKL. The CDR3: CASSYRGQGLTDTQYF. In DNA form, the CDR3 reads TGCGCCAGCAGCTACAGGGGACAGGGGCTAACAGATACGCAGTATTTT.

The chain couples TRBV15 to TRBJ2-5; D unclear. The germline V gene encodes CDR1 LNHNV and CDR2 YYDKDF (reference sequence). The CDR3 totals 15 residues. The V end was cut by 0 bases, the J end by 1 base, with 9 bases between. CDR3 DNA: TGTGCCACCAGCAGAGATCGCACAGTCCAAGAGACCCAGTACTTC. The encoded protein is CATSRDRTVQETQYF.

The chain carries TRBV7-9 and TRBJ2-3, with 10 bases aligning to TRBD2. After removal of 4 bases from V and 8 bases from J, the junction contained 12 bases not matched to a gene. Germline CDR1 and CDR2: SEHNR and FQNEAQ (reference sequence). This CDR3 contains 16 residues. The CDR3 nucleotides are TGTGCCAGCAGCTATTTAGGTCTAGCGGGAGATGGTACGCAGTATTTT. Translating gives CASSYLGLAGDGTQYF.

The V and J genes are TRBV14 and TRBJ1-2; perhaps TRBD1 as D (5 bases). V lost 0 bases, J lost 1 base, and 18 bases lay in between. Germline V CDR1 and CDR2: SGHDN, FVKESK. The CDR3 consists of 18 residues. CDR3 region: CASSQDRDLSGLNYGYTF. The CDR3 nucleotides read TGTGCCAGCAGCCAAGATCGGGACTTAAGCGGGCTTAACTATGGCTACACCTTC.

This chain uses TRBV5-4 with TRBJ2-7, with TRBD2 as a possible D gene (6 bases). V was pared by 0 bases and J by 0 bases, with 10 bases between. This CDR3 contains 15 residues. Germline V gene data show CDR1 as SGHNT and CDR2 as YYREEE (reference sequence). CDR3 DNA sequence: TGTGCCAGCAGCTTGGGGGCGGGGTACTCCTACGAGCAGTACTTC. This encodes CASSLGAGYSYEQYF.

This clone turned up a few times. The J gene is TRBJ1-2, the V gene TRBV2, with D tentatively TRBD1 (6 bases). The CDR3 extends over 14 amino acids. V was trimmed by 4 bases and J by 5 bases, leaving 14 bases between them. Germline-derived CDR1 and CDR2 are SNHLY and FYNNEI. Here the CDR3 DNA reads TGTGCCAGCAGTGTAGGGGGTATAGGGTATGGCTACACCTTC. Amino acid sequence: CASSVGGIGYGYTF.

The chain is built from TRBV19 and TRBJ1-5; the match to TRBD1 covers 9 bases. V was clipped by 6 bases and J by 1 base; unmatched bases: 7. The CDR3 totals 16 residues. The V gene's germline CDR1 is LNHDA and CDR2 SQIVND (reference sequence). CDR3 sequence: CASSLSTGGSNQPQHF. The CDR3 nucleotides are TGTGCCAGTAGCCTGTCGACAGGGGGGAGCAATCAGCCCCAGCATTTT.

The chain has TRBV5-4 and TRBJ1-1; possible D gene TRBD1, 6 bases. The germline V and J ends were trimmed by 4 bases and 3 bases, with 25 bases remaining between them. Germline V gene lookup returns CDR1 SGHNT and CDR2 YYREEE (reference sequence). This CDR3 is 18 amino acids long. The CDR3 region has the DNA TGTGCCAGCAGCCGAGGGGGAGATCAGGTTCGGGGGGACACTGAAGCTTTCTTT. It specifies CASSRGGDQVRGDTEAFF.

The gene calls are TRBV4-2 and TRBJ1-2, with 12 bases identical to TRBD1. Germline CDR1 LGHNA, CDR2 YNFKEQ. The CDR3 loop spans 16 amino acids. With V trimmed by 1 base and J by 8 bases, 8 bases remained unmatched. The chain's CDR3 is CASSQGDRGPGWGYTF. The DNA of the CDR3 is TGTGCCAGCAGCCAAGGGGACAGGGGGCCGGGCTGGGGCTACACCTTC.